This section outlines one TCR beta chain sequence together with its context. The data belong to a study of T cell responses to AZD1222 COVID-19 vaccine. The length of the CDR3 is 18 residues. The V segment lost 3 bases and the J segment 5 bases; nucleotides outside the gene matches: 13. Germline V gene lookup returns CDR1 KGHDR and CDR2 SFDVKD. The repertoire was sequenced with immunoSEQ multiplex PCR; TCRdb's copy has only in-frame clones and lacks some. The sample lists about 150,000 clones, roughly nine tenths occurring once. This chain connects TRBV24-1 to TRBJ2-2, with 8 bases lining up with TRBD2. Here the sequenced sample was peripheral blood, taken on day 0 of MenACWY control vaccination. The sequence was collected from an adult in good health. This CDR3 is CATSDPPGSGRGTGELFF. The CDR3 DNA follows: TGTGCCACCAGTGATCCCCCCGGGAGCGGGAGAGGGACCGGGGAGCTGTTTTTT.